This paragraph covers one T cell receptor beta chain sequence. Its antigen remains unknown. The data originate from a study of CD8+ T cells in alopecia areata. Whole-study context: A regimen of oral tofacitinib, 5 to 10 mg twice daily, was given to treated patients.

Germline-derived CDR1 and CDR2 are LGHNT and FRNRAP. The CDR3 runs to 16 residues. J gave up 6 bases and V 0 bases, and 5 bases lay outside the gene matches. Peripheral blood, together with lesional scalp punch biopsies, was collected from alopecia areata patients. Cell sorting on a FACSAria was used to separate CD4+ and CD8+ T cells from the PBMCs. General study findings and limits: Normal scalp had lower clonality than lesional scalp, with alopecia totalis/universalis lesions showing this most strongly.

The authors extracted RNA and reverse transcribed it into cDNA as the sequencing template. Sequencing used immunoSEQ multiplex PCR; TCRdb keeps in-frame clones, though not all of them. This table holds around 50,000 clones, roughly 96% found once. The chain combines TRBV12-5 with TRBJ2-1; the match to TRBD1 covers 10 bases. The specimen was CD8+ T cells sorted from blood, collected at week 0. This TCR came from a human donor with alopecia areata. The CDR3 here is CASGLVTGGWGNEQFF. The CDR3 nucleotides are TGTGCTAGTGGTTTGGTGACAGGGGGCTGGGGCAATGAGCAGTTCTTC.